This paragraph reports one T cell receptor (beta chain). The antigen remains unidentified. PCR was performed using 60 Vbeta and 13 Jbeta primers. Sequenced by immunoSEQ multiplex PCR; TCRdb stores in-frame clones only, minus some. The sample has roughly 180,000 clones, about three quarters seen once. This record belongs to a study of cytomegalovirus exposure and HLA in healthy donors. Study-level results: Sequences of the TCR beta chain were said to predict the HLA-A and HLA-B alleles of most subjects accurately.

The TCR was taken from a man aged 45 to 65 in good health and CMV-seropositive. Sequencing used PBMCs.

CDR3 region: CSVEVGYYEQYF. The CDR3 nucleotides read TGCAGCGTTGAGGTCGGGTACTACGAGCAGTACTTC. The chain employs TRBV29-1 and TRBJ2-5; no clear D. The tail of the sequence fits TRBJ2-7 better, so the J call may be wrong. The CDR3 is 12 residues long. In germline, CDR1 is SQVTM, CDR2 ANQGSEA.